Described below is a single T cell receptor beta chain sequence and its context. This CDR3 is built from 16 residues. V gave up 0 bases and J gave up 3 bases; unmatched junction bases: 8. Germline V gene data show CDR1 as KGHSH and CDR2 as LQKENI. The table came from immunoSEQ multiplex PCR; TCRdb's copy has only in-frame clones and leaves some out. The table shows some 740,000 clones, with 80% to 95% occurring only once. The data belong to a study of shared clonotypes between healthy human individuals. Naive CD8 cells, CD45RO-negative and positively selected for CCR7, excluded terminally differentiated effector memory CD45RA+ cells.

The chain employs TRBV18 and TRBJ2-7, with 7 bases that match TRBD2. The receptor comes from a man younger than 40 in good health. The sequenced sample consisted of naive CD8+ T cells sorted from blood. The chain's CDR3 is CASSPPAGANFYEQYF. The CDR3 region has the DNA TGTGCCAGCTCACCACCGGCGGGAGCAAATTTCTACGAGCAGTACTTC.